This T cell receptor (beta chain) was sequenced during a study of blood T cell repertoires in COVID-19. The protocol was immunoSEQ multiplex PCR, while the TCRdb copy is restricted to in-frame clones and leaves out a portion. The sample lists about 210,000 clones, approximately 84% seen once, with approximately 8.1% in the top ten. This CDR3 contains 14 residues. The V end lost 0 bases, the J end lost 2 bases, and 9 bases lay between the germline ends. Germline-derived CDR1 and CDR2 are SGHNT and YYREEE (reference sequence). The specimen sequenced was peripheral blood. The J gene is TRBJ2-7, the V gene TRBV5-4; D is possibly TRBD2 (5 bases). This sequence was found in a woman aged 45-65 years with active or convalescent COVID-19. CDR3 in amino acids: CASSLEAAAYEQYF. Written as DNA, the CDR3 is TGTGCCAGCAGCTTGGAAGCGGCCGCCTACGAGCAGTACTTC.